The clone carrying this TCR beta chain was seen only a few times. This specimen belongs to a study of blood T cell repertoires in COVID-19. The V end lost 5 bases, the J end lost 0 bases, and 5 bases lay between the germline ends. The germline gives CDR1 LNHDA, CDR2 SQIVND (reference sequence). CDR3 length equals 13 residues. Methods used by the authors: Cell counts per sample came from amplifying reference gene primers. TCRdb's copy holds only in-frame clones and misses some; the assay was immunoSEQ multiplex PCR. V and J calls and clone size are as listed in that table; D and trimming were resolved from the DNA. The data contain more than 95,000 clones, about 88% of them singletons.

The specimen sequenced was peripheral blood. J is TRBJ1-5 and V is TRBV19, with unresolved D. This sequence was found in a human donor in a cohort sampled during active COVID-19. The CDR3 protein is CASSPGSNQPQHF. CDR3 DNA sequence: TGTGCCAGTAGTCCGGGTAGCAATCAGCCCCAGCATTTT.